The entry below describes one TCR beta chain. The V end was cut by 0 bases, the J end by 2 bases, with 9 bases between. The CDR3 loop spans 15 amino acids. Germline V gives CDR1 SGHNT, CDR2 YYREEE (reference sequence). This sample stems from a study of blood T cell repertoires in COVID-19. Overall study: Acute-phase and convalescent COVID-19 samples originated in the United States, Italy and Spain. PBMCs, B-cell-depleted T cells, or T cells provided the cDNA or gDNA that made up the material.

TCRdb's table, derived via immunoSEQ multiplex PCR, lists solely in-frame clones and lacks some. The sample has a few hundred thousand clones; 75% to 85% are singletons. This chain uses TRBV5-4 with TRBJ2-1; D is undetermined. This clonotype was obtained from a human donor in a cohort sampled during active COVID-19. Sequenced material: peripheral blood. DNA of the CDR3: TGTGCCAGCAGCTTGGGCGCAGGTACCTACAATGAGCAGTTCTTC. This sequence encodes CASSLGAGTYNEQFF.